These T cell receptor beta chains were read from a single sample in a study of long-term antiretroviral therapy in people with HIV. Here immunoSEQ multiplex PCR was the method, and the copy in TCRdb shows in-frame clones only, minus some. Of some 28,000 clones detected, roughly 88% appear once; the ten largest clones hold around 8.3%. The sample consisted of unsorted PBMCs, taken 3 years after starting antiretroviral therapy. The receptors come from a man in his forties with HIV. Each CDR3 is given with its conserved first and last residue. Each record gives: J gene, V gene, CDR3 protein.

TRBJ1-2 | TRBV19 | CASTKDIQLMTGYGYTF
TRBJ2-1 | TRBV27 | CASSLKGTSGRRYNEQFF
TRBJ1-5 | TRBV27 | CASSLSGAENQPQHF
TRBJ2-3 | TRBV5-8 | CASSLYRDSTDTQYF
TRBJ1-2 | TRBV15 | CATSSNGGVGGYTF
TRBJ1-2 | TRBV4-1 | CASSQGQTTNYGYTF
TRBJ1-4 | TRBV15 | CATSTYTGGGEKLFF
TRBJ1-2 | TRBV6-5 | CASSRGPGPGSGYTF
TRBJ1-1 | TRBV7-6 | CASSLAEVRTEAFF
TRBJ1-2 | TRBV19 | CASSMGRGYGYTF